This T cell receptor beta chain was captured by sequencing in a study of blood T cell repertoires in COVID-19. Only in-frame clones appear in the TCRdb table, and some are missing; sequencing was by immunoSEQ multiplex PCR. This sample has approximately 53,000 clones, with roughly 87% found just once. Germline CDR1 reads SGHTA; CDR2 reads FQGNSA. The length of the CDR3 is 17 residues. The V gene end was trimmed by 0 bases and the J gene end by 5 bases; junction bases not matched to a gene: 8. The V call is TRBV7-2, the J call TRBJ2-1; 9 nucleotides line up with TRBD1. The specimen sequenced was peripheral blood. The TCR comes from a woman of 80 years or more with COVID-19, enrolled during active disease. The DNA of the CDR3 is TGTGCCAGCAGCTTAGCTCCGGGACAGGGAGGGAACAATGAGCAGTTCTTC. Amino acids: CASSLAPGQGGNNEQFF.